The present entry profiles one T cell receptor (beta chain) with its context. This sample stems from a study of T cell changes during pregnancy in multiple sclerosis. Assay used: immunoSEQ multiplex PCR; TCRdb lists only in-frame clones, some missing. Among approximately 61,000 clones, roughly 88% were seen once, and the ten largest hold over 1.5%. The CDR3 runs 15 residues. Looked up from germline, CDR1 is SGHNT and CDR2 is YYREEE (reference sequence). The V segment lost 5 bases and the J segment 5 bases; nucleotides outside the gene matches: 6. V and J are TRBV5-4 and TRBJ2-1, with 11 bases matching TRBD2. The sequence derives from a female donor with multiple sclerosis, enrolled in a pregnancy study. The sequenced sample was peripheral blood, obtained in the first trimester of pregnancy. Here the CDR3 DNA reads TGTGCCAGCAGTCGTCGACTAGCGGGGCACAATGAGCAGTTCTTC. This sequence encodes CASSRRLAGHNEQFF. Using reference TRBV5-4 and TRBJ2-1 for the parts outside the CDR3, the full variable domain is ETGVTQSPTHLIKTRGQQVTLRCSSQSGHNTVSWYQQALGQGPQFIFQYYREEENGRGNFPPRFSGLQFPNYSSELNVNALELDDSALYLCASSRRLAGHNEQFFGPGTRLTVL.